The next 20 T cell receptor beta chains were all read from a single sample in a study of blood T cell repertoires in COVID-19 (dated by TCRdb to 2018 to 2021). Library creation used the immunoSEQ multiplex PCR assay. The table comes from immuneACCESS by way of TCRdb, which keeps in-frame sequences with V and J called. Part of the clones is missing from these tables; in studies checked, under half for an unresolved V gene and the rest for unknown reasons. In this sample the table shows some 270,000 clones, 86% of which occur a single time. Roughly 8.5% of the sample is held by the ten biggest clonotypes. Sequences were obtained from peripheral blood. The receptors were gathered from a man in his forties or fifties with active or convalescent COVID-19.

The J gene is TRBJ1-3, the V gene TRBV3-1 (or the pseudogene TRBV3-2), with D unresolved. This CDR3 has 16 amino acids. Germline lookup yields CDR1 LGHDT and CDR2 YNNKEL (reference sequence). The V end lost 3 bases, the J end lost 0 bases, and 12 bases lay between the germline ends. The CDR3 DNA reads TGTGCCAGCAGCCATACGGGGTCTAGCTCTGGAAACACCATATATTTT. This sequence encodes CASSHTGSSSGNTIYF.

This clone was seen a few times. CDR3 in amino acids: CSARGGHGYTF. CDR3 in DNA: TGCAGTGCAAGGGGTGGGCATGGCTACACCTTC. The chain recombines TRBV20-1 with TRBJ1-2, with D maybe TRBD1 (5 bases). The ends were cut back, 6 bases at V and 6 bases at J, with 11 bases in the middle. The germline V gene encodes CDR1 DFQATT and CDR2 SNEGSKA (reference sequence). The CDR3 consists of 11 residues.

The chain has TRBV6-1 and TRBJ2-7; the D gene is possibly TRBD2 (5 bases). The CDR3 loop spans 16 amino acids. V gave up 1 base and J gave up 3 bases, with 16 bases separating them. Germline-derived CDR1 and CDR2 are MNHNS and SASEGT. CDR3 loop: CASSEGGGVRLYEQYF. DNA of the CDR3: TGTGCCAGCAGTGAAGGAGGAGGAGTTCGTCTCTACGAGCAGTACTTC.

The V gene is TRBV5-6, the J gene TRBJ2-1; 10 bases agree with TRBD2. The V gene end was trimmed by 3 bases and the J gene end by 3 bases; junction bases not matched to a gene: 6. This CDR3 contains 16 residues. Germline V lookup: CDR1 SGHDT, CDR2 YYEEEE. Written as DNA, the CDR3 is TGTGCCAGCAGCTCCCAACTAGCGGGAAGCTACAATGAGCAGTTCTTC. It codes for CASSSQLAGSYNEQFF.

The table lists this clone with a count of one. The chain combines TRBV7-2 with TRBJ2-1, with TRBD2 matching 11 bases. V lost 5 bases, J lost 9 bases, and 12 bases stayed unmatched. Germline V gene lookup returns CDR1 SGHTA and CDR2 FQGNSA. The CDR3 has 16 residues. The CDR3 region has the DNA TGTGCCAGCAGCGACCAGACTAGCGGGATTAGGGGTGAGCAGTTCTTC. Protein: CASSDQTSGIRGEQFF.

The gene calls are TRBV27 and TRBJ2-5; 11 nucleotides line up with TRBD2. Germline CDR1 MNHEY, CDR2 SMNVEV (reference sequence). This CDR3 contains 17 residues. The V gene end was trimmed by 4 bases and the J gene end by 8 bases; junction bases not matched to a gene: 15. The DNA of the CDR3 is TGTGCCAGCAGTTCCTCCCCGGGACTAGCGGATTTCCTAACCCAGTACTTC. This codes for CASSSSPGLADFLTQYF.

This chain links TRBV28 with TRBJ2-7; D is uncertain. CDR1 and CDR2 (germline): MDHEN, SYDVKM. Trimming pared 3 bases from V and 1 base from J, leaving 7 bases between. The CDR3 length is 13 residues. CDR3 sequence reads: CASSFFRSYEQYF. DNA for the CDR3: TGTGCCAGCAGTTTTTTCAGATCCTACGAGCAGTACTTC.

The chain employs TRBV6-5 and TRBJ2-7, with no clear D. The V gene's germline CDR1 is MNHEY and CDR2 SVGAGI. The CDR3 spans 15 residues. Between the trimmed V and J ends, which lost 2 bases and 4 bases, there was a span of 15 bases. The CDR3, as DNA: TGTGCCAGCAGTTACGGTTCAGGCAGAAAGTACGAGCAGTACTTC. Its translation is CASSYGSGRKYEQYF.

This clone has a handful of counts. The chain is built from TRBV2 and TRBJ1-3; D is unclear. The CDR3 has 15 amino acids. The ends were cut back, 6 bases at V and 3 bases at J, with 15 bases in the middle. Germline V gene sequence: CDR1 SNHLY, CDR2 FYNNEI. This chain's CDR3 is CASSGEIDYGNTIYF. CDR3 DNA sequence: TGTGCCAGCAGCGGGGAGATTGACTATGGAAACACCATATATTTT.

The CDR3 is CATATNYEKLFF. CDR3 in DNA: TGTGCCACCGCAACCAACTATGAAAAACTGTTTTTT. This chain joins TRBV25-1 and TRBJ1-4, with D unclear. The CDR3 covers 12 residues. From germline, CDR1 is MGHDK and CDR2 SYGVNS. The germline V and J ends were trimmed by 10 bases and 6 bases, with 12 bases remaining between them.

The chain has TRBV12-3 or TRBV12-4 and TRBJ1-2; weak D call: TRBD1 (5 bases). Trimming pared 8 bases from V and 4 bases from J, leaving 14 bases between. CDR3 length: 13 residues. DNA of the CDR3: TGTGCCAGCGGACGAACAGGACCCTATGGCTACACCTTC. Translation: CASGRTGPYGYTF.

The gene calls are TRBV19 and TRBJ2-7; D might be TRBD1 (6 bases). Germline assignment: CDR1 LNHDA and CDR2 SQIVND (reference sequence). The CDR3 is 15 residues long. The V end lost 4 bases, the J end lost 2 bases, and 15 bases lay between the germline ends. In DNA, the CDR3 is TGTGCCAGTAGTACCGGGACACGAAGTACCTACGAGCAGTACTTC. It yields the protein CASSTGTRSTYEQYF.

This clone was counted a few times. The rearrangement uses TRBV5-6 and TRBJ1-5, with 9 bases fitting TRBD1. The J segment lost 5 bases and the V segment lost 3 bases, leaving 3 bases of the junction unmatched. From germline, CDR1 is SGHDT and CDR2 YYEEEE. This CDR3 has 14 residues. CDR3 protein: CASSWGQGDQPQHF. In DNA, the CDR3 is TGTGCCAGCAGCTGGGGACAGGGCGATCAGCCCCAGCATTTT.

The chain has TRBV7-9 and TRBJ1-1; TRBD1 aligns across 9 bases. CDR3 length: 16 amino acids. J was trimmed by 1 base and V by 5 bases; bases with no gene match: 8. Germline CDR1 and CDR2: SEHNR and FQNEAQ (reference sequence). As DNA, the CDR3 is TGTGCCAGCAGCAACCGAAACAGGGGGCCGAACACTGAAGCTTTCTTT. Translated, it gives CASSNRNRGPNTEAFF.

V gene TRBV6-5 combines with J gene TRBJ1-2; D not resolved. The length of the CDR3 is 15 residues. V shed 0 bases and J shed 3 bases, with 11 bases lying between them. Per the germline V gene, CDR1 is MNHEY and CDR2 is SVGAGI. The CDR3 sequence is CASSYSERSYYGYTF. CDR3 DNA sequence: TGTGCCAGCAGTTACTCAGAGAGATCTTACTATGGCTACACCTTC.

The genes are TRBV24-1 and TRBJ2-2; a possible D gene is TRBD2 (6 bases). Per the germline V gene, CDR1 is KGHDR and CDR2 is SFDVKD. The CDR3 has 16 amino acids. Trimming removed 3 bases at V and 4 bases at J, with 14 bases between. This CDR3 is CATSDTRLGATGELFF. The CDR3 DNA sequence: TGTGCCACCAGTGATACCAGACTAGGGGCCACCGGGGAGCTGTTTTTT.

This rearrangement joins TRBV28 to TRBJ1-3; D unclear. CDR1 and CDR2 from the germline V gene are MDHEN and SYDVKM. Between the trimmed V and J ends, which lost 10 bases and 0 bases, there was a span of 13 bases. This CDR3 is built from 14 residues. The CDR3, as DNA: TGTGCCACGTATACAGTATTCTCTGGAAACACCATATATTTT. Translation: CATYTVFSGNTIYF.

Worth noting for this clone: Other nucleotide sequences from this sample produce the same CDR3. The rearrangement links TRBV4-1 to TRBJ2-5; D is unclear. Germline CDR1 MGHRA, CDR2 YSYEKL. V was clipped by 0 bases and J by 4 bases, with 3 bases between them. The CDR3 is made up of 12 amino acids. CDR3 sequence (DNA): TGCGCCAGCAGCCAAGACCGAGAGACCCAGTACTTC. Its protein product is CASSQDRETQYF.

The chain joins TRBV5-6 to TRBJ1-2; TRBD1 might be the D (6 bases). The CDR3 extends over 15 amino acids. Between the trimmed V and J ends, which lost 3 bases and 1 base, there was a span of 13 bases. Germline CDR1 and CDR2: SGHDT and YYEEEE. The CDR3 sequence: CASSSTTGYNYGYTF. The CDR3 nucleotides are TGTGCCAGCAGCTCTACTACAGGGTATAACTATGGCTACACCTTC.

This clone was observed once. This CDR3 reads CASSNPDRSRQPQHF. In DNA, the CDR3 is TGTGCCAGTAGTAACCCCGACAGAAGCAGACAGCCCCAGCATTTT. The V call is TRBV19, the J call TRBJ1-5, with a possible D match to TRBD1 (5 bases). Trimming pared 4 bases from V and 7 bases from J, leaving 17 bases between. Germline loops: CDR1 LNHDA, CDR2 SQIVND (reference sequence). The CDR3 contains 15 residues.